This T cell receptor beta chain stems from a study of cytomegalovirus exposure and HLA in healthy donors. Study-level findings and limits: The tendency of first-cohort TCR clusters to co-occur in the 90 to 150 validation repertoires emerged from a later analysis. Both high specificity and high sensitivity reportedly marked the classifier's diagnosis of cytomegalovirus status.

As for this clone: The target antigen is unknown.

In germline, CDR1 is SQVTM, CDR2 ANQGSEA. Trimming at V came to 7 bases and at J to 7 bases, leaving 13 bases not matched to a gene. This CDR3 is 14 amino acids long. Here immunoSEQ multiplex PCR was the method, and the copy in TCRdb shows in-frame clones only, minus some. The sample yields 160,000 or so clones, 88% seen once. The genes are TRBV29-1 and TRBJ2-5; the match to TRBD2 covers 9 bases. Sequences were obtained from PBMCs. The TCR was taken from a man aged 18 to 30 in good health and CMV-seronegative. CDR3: CSASYGGGGGTQYF. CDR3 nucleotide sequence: TGCAGCGCCTCCTACGGGGGCGGGGGGGGGACCCAGTACTTC.